A single TCR beta chain is shown here with its context. Trimming removed 3 bases from V and 2 bases from J; junction bases left unmatched: 5. Germline CDR1 and CDR2: GTSNPN and SVGIG (reference sequence). The CDR3 length is 15 residues. The data stem from a study of blood T cell repertoires in COVID-19. Study background: Researchers got acute and convalescent COVID-19 samples from the United States, Italy and Spain. T cells, B-cell-depleted T cells, or PBMCs provided the cDNA or gDNA that served as material.

Profiled with immunoSEQ multiplex PCR; TCRdb holds only in-frame clones, not every one. The sample carries a few hundred thousand clones, around 83% recorded once. Resolution of symptoms, clearance, or two negative PCRs was present in recovered Cohort 3 donors. Sample: PBMCs or T cells enriched from blood (not recorded which). This TCR derives from a woman aged 50 to 60 who had recovered from COVID-19. V usage is TRBV30 and J usage is TRBJ1-4; 8 bases agree with TRBD1. In nucleotides, the CDR3 is TGTGCCTGGAGGACAGGGGATAGGACTAATGAAAAACTGTTTTTT. Translated: CAWRTGDRTNEKLFF.